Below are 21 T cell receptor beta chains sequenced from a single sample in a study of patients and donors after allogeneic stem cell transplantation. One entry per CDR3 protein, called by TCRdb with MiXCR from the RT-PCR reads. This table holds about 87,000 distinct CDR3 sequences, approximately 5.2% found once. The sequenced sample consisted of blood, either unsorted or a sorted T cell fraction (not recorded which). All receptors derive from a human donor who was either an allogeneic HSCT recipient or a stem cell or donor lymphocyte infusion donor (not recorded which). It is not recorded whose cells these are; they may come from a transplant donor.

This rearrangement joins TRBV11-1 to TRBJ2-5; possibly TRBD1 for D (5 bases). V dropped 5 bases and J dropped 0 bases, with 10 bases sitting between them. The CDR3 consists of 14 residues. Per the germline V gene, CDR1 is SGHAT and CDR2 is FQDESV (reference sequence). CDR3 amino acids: CASSLGHHQETQYF. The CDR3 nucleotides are TGTGCCAGCAGCCTCGGACACCACCAAGAGACCCAGTACTTC. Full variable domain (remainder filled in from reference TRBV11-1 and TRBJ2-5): EAEVAQSPRYKITEKSQAVAFWCDPISGHATLYWYRQILGQGPELLVQFQDESVVDDSQLPKDRFSAERLKGVDSTLKIQPAELGDSAMYLCASSLGHHQETQYFGPGTRLLVL.

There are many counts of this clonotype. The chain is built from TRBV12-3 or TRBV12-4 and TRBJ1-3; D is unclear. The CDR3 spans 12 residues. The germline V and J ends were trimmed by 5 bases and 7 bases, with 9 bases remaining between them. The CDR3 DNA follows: TGTGCCAGCAGTCAAAACCGGAACACCATATATTTT. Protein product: CASSQNRNTIYF.

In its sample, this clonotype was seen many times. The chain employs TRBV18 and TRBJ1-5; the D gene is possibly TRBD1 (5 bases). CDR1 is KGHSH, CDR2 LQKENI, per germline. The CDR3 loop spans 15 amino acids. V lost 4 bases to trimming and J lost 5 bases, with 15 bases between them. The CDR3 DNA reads TGTGCCAGCTCACTACCAGGGTGGGGCGATCAGCCCCAGCATTTT. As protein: CASSLPGWGDQPQHF.

CDR3 nucleotide sequence: TGTGCCACCAACCGGGACGGAATGACCTACGAGCAGTACTTC. Translated: CATNRDGMTYEQYF. The chain carries TRBV6-1 and TRBJ2-7; D possibly matches TRBD1 or TRBD2 (5 bases each). Germline V CDR1 and CDR2: MNHNS, SASEGT. The CDR3 length is 14 residues. V lost 10 bases to trimming and J lost 2 bases, with 18 bases between them.

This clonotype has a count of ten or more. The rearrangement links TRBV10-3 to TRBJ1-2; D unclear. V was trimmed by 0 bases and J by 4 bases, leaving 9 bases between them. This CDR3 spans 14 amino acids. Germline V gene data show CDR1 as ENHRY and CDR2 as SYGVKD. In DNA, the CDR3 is TGTGCCATCAGTGAGTCAGGCCAGCTCTATGGCTACACCTTC. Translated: CAISESGQLYGYTF.

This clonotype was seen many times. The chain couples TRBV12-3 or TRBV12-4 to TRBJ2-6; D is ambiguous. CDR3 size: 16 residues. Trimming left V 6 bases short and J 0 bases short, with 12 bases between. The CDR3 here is CASSLDGRSGANVLTF. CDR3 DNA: TGTGCCAGCAGCCTAGACGGACGCTCTGGGGCCAACGTCCTGACTTTC.

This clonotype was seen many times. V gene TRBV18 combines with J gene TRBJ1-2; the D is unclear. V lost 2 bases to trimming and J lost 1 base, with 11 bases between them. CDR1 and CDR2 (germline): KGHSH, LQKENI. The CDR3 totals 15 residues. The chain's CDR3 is CASSPSSGNNYGYTF. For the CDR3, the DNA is TGTGCCAGCTCACCAAGTTCGGGGAATAACTATGGCTACACCTTC.

As DNA, the CDR3 is TGTGCCAGCAGCCCCAACCAGGCCTCAACGGGCGGGGAGCTGTTTTTT. Translating gives CASSPNQASTGGELFF. The chain is built from TRBV7-2 and TRBJ2-2; D is undetermined. The V end lost 5 bases, the J end lost 7 bases, and 20 bases lay between the germline ends. The CDR3 loop spans 16 amino acids. The V gene's germline CDR1 is SGHTA and CDR2 FQGNSA.

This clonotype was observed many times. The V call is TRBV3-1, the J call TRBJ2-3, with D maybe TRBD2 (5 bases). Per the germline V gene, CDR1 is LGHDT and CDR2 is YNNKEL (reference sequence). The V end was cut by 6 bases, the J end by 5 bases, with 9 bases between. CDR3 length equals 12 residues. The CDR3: CASSSVEDTQYF. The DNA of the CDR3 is TGTGCCAGCAGTAGCGTCGAAGATACGCAGTATTTT.

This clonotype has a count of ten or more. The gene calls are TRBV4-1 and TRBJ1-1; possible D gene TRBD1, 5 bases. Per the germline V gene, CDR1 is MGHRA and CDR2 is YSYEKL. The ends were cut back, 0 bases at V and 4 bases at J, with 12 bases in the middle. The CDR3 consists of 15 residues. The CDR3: CASSQDIRGGTEAFF. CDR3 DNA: TGCGCCAGCAGCCAAGATATAAGGGGTGGCACTGAAGCTTTCTTT.

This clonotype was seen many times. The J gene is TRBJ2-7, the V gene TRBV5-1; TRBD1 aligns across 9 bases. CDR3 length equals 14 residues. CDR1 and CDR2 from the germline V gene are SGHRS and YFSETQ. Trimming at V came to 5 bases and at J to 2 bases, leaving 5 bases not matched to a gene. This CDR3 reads CASRSGTGPYEQYF. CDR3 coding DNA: TGCGCCAGCAGGTCCGGGACAGGGCCCTACGAGCAGTACTTC.

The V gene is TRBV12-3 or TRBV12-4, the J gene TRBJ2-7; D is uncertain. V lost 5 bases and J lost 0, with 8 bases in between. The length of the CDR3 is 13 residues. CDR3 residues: CASSTHISYEQYF. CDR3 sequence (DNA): TGTGCCAGCAGTACCCATATCTCCTACGAGCAGTACTTC.

CDR3 bases: TGCGCCAGCAGCCAAGATCCCGGGACTCTAGAGACCCAGTACTTC. Its protein product is CASSQDPGTLETQYF. The rearrangement joins TRBV4-1 to TRBJ2-5; a weak D match, TRBD2 (6 bases). This CDR3 is 15 amino acids long. CDR1 is MGHRA, CDR2 YSYEKL, per germline. Trimming took off 0 bases at V and 4 bases at J, with 12 bases between the two ends.

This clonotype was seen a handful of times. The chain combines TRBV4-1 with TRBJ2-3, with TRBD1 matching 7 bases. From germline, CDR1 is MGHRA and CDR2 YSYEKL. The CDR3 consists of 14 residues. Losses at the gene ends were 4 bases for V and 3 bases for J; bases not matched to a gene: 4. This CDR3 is CASSPRDSTDTQYF. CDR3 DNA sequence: TGCGCCAGCAGCCCCCGGGACAGTACAGATACGCAGTATTTT.

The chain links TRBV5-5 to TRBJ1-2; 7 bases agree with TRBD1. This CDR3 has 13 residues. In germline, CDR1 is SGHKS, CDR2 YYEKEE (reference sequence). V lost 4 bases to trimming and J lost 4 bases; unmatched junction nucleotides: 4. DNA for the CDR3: TGTGCCAGCAGCGCCAGGGGGGCCTATGGCTACACCTTC. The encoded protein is CASSARGAYGYTF.

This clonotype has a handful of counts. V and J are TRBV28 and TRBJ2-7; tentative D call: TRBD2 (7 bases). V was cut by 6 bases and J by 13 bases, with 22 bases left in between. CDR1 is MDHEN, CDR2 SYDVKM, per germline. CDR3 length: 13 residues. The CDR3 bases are TGTGCCAGCAGCATTATATCGGGGGGCGGAATTTACTTC. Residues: CASSIISGGGIYF.

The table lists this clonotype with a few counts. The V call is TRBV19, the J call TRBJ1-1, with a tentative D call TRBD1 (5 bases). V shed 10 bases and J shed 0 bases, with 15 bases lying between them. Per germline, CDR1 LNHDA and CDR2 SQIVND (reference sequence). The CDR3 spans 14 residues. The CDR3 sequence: CATSAVGVNTEAFF. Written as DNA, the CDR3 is TGTGCCACCTCGGCCGTGGGGGTGAACACTGAAGCTTTCTTT.

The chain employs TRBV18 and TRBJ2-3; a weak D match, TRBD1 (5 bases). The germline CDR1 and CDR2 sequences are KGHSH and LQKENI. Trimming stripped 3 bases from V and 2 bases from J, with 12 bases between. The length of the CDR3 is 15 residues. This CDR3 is CASSPRTPPTDTQYF. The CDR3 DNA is TGTGCCAGCTCACCCCGGACACCCCCCACAGATACGCAGTATTTT.

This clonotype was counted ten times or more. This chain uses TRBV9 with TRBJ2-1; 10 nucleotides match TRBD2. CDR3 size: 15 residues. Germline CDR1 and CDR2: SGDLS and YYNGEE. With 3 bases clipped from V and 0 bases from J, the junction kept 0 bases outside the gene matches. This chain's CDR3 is CASSASGSSYNEQFF. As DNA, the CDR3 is TGTGCCAGCAGCGCTAGCGGGAGCTCCTACAATGAGCAGTTCTTC.

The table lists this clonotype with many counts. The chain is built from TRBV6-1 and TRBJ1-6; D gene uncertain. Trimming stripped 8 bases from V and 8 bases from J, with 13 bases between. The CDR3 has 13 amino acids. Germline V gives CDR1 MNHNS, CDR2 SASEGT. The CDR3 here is CASFEGTHSPLHF. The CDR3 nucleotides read TGTGCCAGCTTCGAGGGAACCCATTCACCCCTCCACTTT.

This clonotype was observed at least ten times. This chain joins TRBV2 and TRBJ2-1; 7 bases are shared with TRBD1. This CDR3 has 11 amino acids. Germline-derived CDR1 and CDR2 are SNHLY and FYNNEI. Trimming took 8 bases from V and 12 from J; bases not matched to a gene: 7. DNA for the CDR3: TGTGCCAGCCAGAGGGACAGCGGGCAGTTCTTC. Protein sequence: CASQRDSGQFF.